This record looks at one T cell receptor (beta chain) sequence and its context. As yet, its antigen is unknown. CDR1 and CDR2 from the germline V gene are LGHDT and YNNKEL (reference sequence). The CDR3 is made up of 17 amino acids. One entry per CDR3 protein, without DNA, is what TCRdb gives after re-calling the 5' RACE reads. The sample totals about 300,000 distinct CDR3 sequences. The sample originates from a study of monozygotic twins with inflammatory bowel disease. Study outcomes and limitations: Resolution of different T cell subtypes was not achieved. Clonotypes shared with others were fewer in IBD patients than in healthy twins, especially with disease activity.

This receptor was identified in a human donor with ulcerative colitis or Crohn's disease, or a healthy co-twin of an affected twin (not recorded which). The V and J genes are TRBV3-1 and TRBJ1-4; TCRdb's D call, TRBD1, is unchecked because there is no DNA. The sample taken for sequencing was blood. CDR3: CASSQAGHGSTNEKLFF.